This TCR beta chain came from a study of post-analysis software for immune sequencing data. The authors incorporated unique molecular identifiers into the TCR beta cDNA libraries. A population of about 0.95 to 10 million T cells gave rise to about 500,000 cDNA molecules. TCRdb processed the PCR reads anew with MiXCR; each CDR3 protein has one entry. The table shows hundreds of thousands of distinct CDR3 sequences, with just under 30% occurring only once. The sample was blood. This receptor was taken from a girl aged 5 to 17 with multiple sclerosis.

CDR3 nucleotide sequence: TGTGCCAGCAGCCGGGACTTCAAGAACACCGGGGAGCTGTTTTTT. This codes for CASSRDFKNTGELFF. This sequence joins TRBV6-5 and TRBJ2-2, with D possibly matching TRBD2 (6 bases). V lost 6 bases and J 1 base, leaving 12 bases between the germline ends. Germline V lookup: CDR1 MNHEY, CDR2 SVGAGI. The CDR3 is made up of 15 amino acids.